These 5 T cell receptor beta chains originate from one sample sequenced in a study of regulatory T cells in long-lasting Graves disease. Time point noted: persistent/refractory GD, antithyroid drugs over 5 years with positive TRAb. There was RNA extracted from PBMCs, and the TCR library was made from it. Building of the TCR beta libraries involved iRepertoire HTBI primers and Arm-PCR of CDR3 regions. TCRdb re-derived calls from the multiplex PCR reads in MiXCR, one entry per CDR3 protein. The top ten clones hold 6.5% to 9% of a sample with hundreds of thousands of distinct CDR3 sequences, 20% to 25% of them seen once. The material was peripheral blood mononuclear cells (PBMCs), obtained when the disease was refractory, from a patient treated with antithyroid drugs. The receptors come from a female donor with Graves disease.

This clonotype came up many times. This sequence joins TRBV27 and TRBJ1-1; 10 nucleotides line up with TRBD1. This CDR3 region has 18 residues. V lost 4 bases, J lost 0 bases, and 11 bases stayed unmatched. Germline V lookup: CDR1 MNHEY, CDR2 SMNVEV (reference sequence). CDR3 sequence (DNA): TGTGCCAGCAGTTCCCAGGGACAGGGGTTTTTCATGAACACTGAAGCTTTCTTT. Protein sequence: CASSSQGQGFFMNTEAFF.

This clonotype came up many times. V usage is TRBV28 and J usage is TRBJ2-5, with 11 positions matching TRBD2. Germline-derived CDR1 and CDR2 are MDHEN and SYDVKM. V was clipped by 5 bases and J by 0 bases; unmatched bases: 5. The CDR3 has 16 residues. The CDR3 spells CASSPGTSGNQETQYF. In DNA form, the CDR3 reads TGTGCCAGCAGTCCAGGGACTAGCGGTAACCAAGAGACCCAGTACTTC.

In this sample, this clonotype turned up a few times. The rearrangement links TRBV20-1 to TRBJ2-7, with D perhaps matching TRBD2 (7 bases). V shed 2 bases and J shed 8 bases, with 19 bases lying between them. The CDR3 contains 14 residues. Germline V gene sequence: CDR1 DFQATT, CDR2 SNEGSKA (reference sequence). The CDR3 region is CSARSGGGVGKQYF. DNA for the CDR3: TGCAGTGCTAGATCCGGAGGGGGGGTTGGAAAGCAGTACTTC.

The V and J genes are TRBV7-9 and TRBJ2-1, with 9 nucleotides matching TRBD1. V dropped 3 bases and J dropped 7; count of bases not matched to a gene: 4. CDR1 is SEHNR and CDR2 is FQNEAQ in the germline V gene (reference sequence). The length of the CDR3 is 14 residues. CDR3 amino acids: CASSFMTGGNEQFF. The CDR3 DNA sequence: TGTGCCAGCAGCTTTATGACAGGGGGTAATGAGCAGTTCTTC.

In DNA form, the CDR3 reads TGTGCCAGCAGCTTAGAAGTTCCTGGGACTGAAGCTTTCTTT. Protein: CASSLEVPGTEAFF. The chain links TRBV7-9 to TRBJ1-1; no firm D call. The CDR3 runs to 14 residues. Trimming shortened V by 1 base and J by 5 bases, and 11 bases separated the two germline ends. From germline, CDR1 is SEHNR and CDR2 FQNEAQ (reference sequence).